The entry below gives a single T cell receptor beta chain sequence along with its context. V shed 6 bases, J shed 7 bases, and the junction held 8 bases outside the gene matches. Germline CDR1 is MNHEY and CDR2 is SVGAGI. CDR3 length equals 14 residues. This specimen comes from a study of blood T cell repertoires in COVID-19. TCRdb's copy holds only in-frame clones and misses some; the assay was immunoSEQ multiplex PCR. Among 350,000 to 400,000 clones listed, 87% were seen once. Two negative PCRs, clearance, or symptom resolution characterized the recovered Cohort 3 donors. Material: PBMCs or T cells enriched from blood (not recorded which). The receptor comes from a woman aged 30 to 39 who had recovered from COVID-19. The rearrangement joins TRBV6-5 to TRBJ1-4, with TRBD1 matching over 7 bases. Here the CDR3 reads CASSRQGFSEKLFF. The CDR3 DNA reads as TGTGCCAGCAGCCGACAGGGTTTCAGTGAAAAACTGTTTTTT.